This is a list of T cell receptor beta chains from one sample in a study of blood T cell repertoires in COVID-19. Method: immunoSEQ multiplex PCR; TCRdb's copy keeps in-frame clones and lacks some. Here the sample spans about 200,000 clones, 88% being singletons. Material for sequencing was peripheral blood. These receptors came from a man between 18 and 29 years old with active or convalescent COVID-19. CDR3s include the opening cysteine and the closing phenylalanine or tryptophan. Each record gives: CDR3 length, V gene, clone size, D gene, J gene, CDR3 protein, CDR3 DNA. D genes are given only for firm matches. Size tells how often a clone was seen (once, few, many) or the class of an expanded clone, and some rows leave it out.

>15|TRBV7-9|NA|TRBD1|TRBJ1-3
CASSLGTGVRNTIYF
TGTGCCAGCAGCTTAGGGACAGGGGTACGAAACACCATATATTTT
>14|TRBV28|NA|NA|TRBJ2-5
CASSRTDRGETQYF
TGTGCCAGCAGTCGAACGGATCGGGGAGAGACCCAGTACTTC
>16|TRBV7-2|NA|TRBD1|TRBJ2-7
CASSLTISGQGYEQYF
TGTGCCAGCAGCTTAACAATATCGGGACAGGGCTACGAGCAGTACTTC
>14|TRBV2|NA|NA|TRBJ2-7
CASTREYRSYEQYF
TGTGCCAGCACAAGGGAGTATCGCTCCTACGAGCAGTACTTC
>15|TRBV10-3|NA|TRBD2|TRBJ2-1
CAISEPSGGFNEQFF
TGTGCCATCAGTGAGCCCAGCGGGGGGTTCAATGAGCAGTTCTTC
>13|TRBV19|once|NA|TRBJ1-2
CASTPGTTNGYTF
TGTGCCAGTACACCCGGGACAACGAACGGCTACACCTTC
>16|TRBV6-6|NA|NA|TRBJ1-4
CASSYSAGREGEKLFF
TGTGCCAGCAGTTACTCGGCGGGGAGGGAGGGTGAAAAACTGTTTTTT
>17|TRBV19|few|NA|TRBJ2-3
CASSIGLQTPTADTQYF
TGTGCCAGTAGTATAGGTCTACAGACCCCGACGGCAGATACGCAGTATTTT
>17|TRBV9|NA|TRBD1|TRBJ2-2
CASSHPRGQGVTGELFF
TGTGCCAGCAGCCACCCTCGGGGACAGGGCGTCACCGGGGAGCTGTTTTTT
>11|TRBV20-1|NA|NA|TRBJ1-1
CSARRNTEAFF
TGCAGTGCGCGCCGGAACACTGAAGCTTTCTTT
>14|TRBV5-6|NA|TRBD2|TRBJ2-7
CASTVTSGMGELYF
TGTGCCAGCACCGTGACTAGCGGGATGGGAGAGCTGTACTTC
>14|TRBV19|NA|TRBD1|TRBJ2-7
CASSRGQGRYEQYF
TGTGCCAGTAGTAGGGGACAGGGGCGGTACGAGCAGTACTTC
>14|TRBV28|NA|NA|TRBJ1-2
CASSRGRGLGGYTF
TGTGCCAGCAGCCGAGGTCGGGGTTTGGGTGGCTACACCTTC
>15|TRBV14|once|TRBD2|TRBJ2-7
CASSRGLAGSHEQYF
TGTGCCAGCAGCCGAGGACTAGCGGGCAGCCACGAGCAGTACTTC
>14|TRBV5-4|NA|NA|TRBJ1-2
CASSSGLVDYGYTF
TGTGCCAGCAGCTCGGGATTGGTGGACTATGGCTACACCTTC
>18|TRBV2|NA|TRBD2|TRBJ2-3
CASSPRLLAGGPPDTQYF
TGTGCCAGCAGCCCGCGACTACTAGCGGGGGGGCCCCCAGATACGCAGTATTTT
>13|TRBV5-1|NA|TRBD1|TRBJ2-3
CASSQQGADTQYF
TGCGCCAGCAGCCAACAGGGGGCAGATACGCAGTATTTT
>17|TRBV5-1|NA|TRBD2|TRBJ2-1
CASSRRGSGTLINEQFF
TGCGCCAGCAGCCGCCGGGGTAGCGGGACCCTGATCAATGAGCAGTTCTTC
>19|TRBV14|NA|TRBD1|TRBJ2-7
CASSRRNTGTGGINYEQYF
TGTGCCAGCAGCCGACGAAATACCGGGACAGGGGGCATAAACTACGAGCAGTACTTC
>15|TRBV4-3|NA|TRBD2|TRBJ2-7
CASSQELASSYEQYF
TGCGCCAGCAGCCAAGAACTAGCGTCCTCCTACGAGCAGTACTTC
>13|TRBV10-3|NA|TRBD1|TRBJ1-2
CAISDRQGDGYTF
TGTGCCATCAGTGACAGACAGGGGGATGGCTACACCTTC
>15|TRBV7-2|NA|NA|TRBJ2-1
CASSAGTNSYNEQFF
TGTGCCAGCAGCGCCGGGACAAACTCCTACAATGAGCAGTTCTTC
>16|TRBV18|NA|TRBD1|TRBJ1-3
CASSPQGQGTGNTIYF
TGTGCCAGCTCACCACAGGGACAGGGAACTGGAAACACCATATATTTT
>16|TRBV5-1|NA|TRBD1|TRBJ2-2
CASSLGQGANTGELFF
TGCGCCAGCAGCTTGGGACAGGGGGCGAACACCGGGGAGCTGTTTTTT
>13|TRBV3-1/TRBV3-2|once|NA|TRBJ1-1
CASSFTLNTEAFF
TGTGCCAGCAGTTTTACACTGAACACTGAAGCTTTCTTT
>18|TRBV4-3|NA|NA|TRBJ2-7
CASSQALSTRLQDYEQYF
TGCGCCAGCAGCCAAGCACTATCCACCCGACTTCAAGACTACGAGCAGTACTTC
>15|TRBV6-5|NA|TRBD1|TRBJ1-1
CASRRPGQENTEAFF
TGTGCCAGCCGAAGACCGGGACAGGAAAACACTGAAGCTTTCTTT
>13|TRBV14|NA|NA|TRBJ2-7
CASSQVWATEQYF
TGTGCCAGCAGCCAAGTCTGGGCTACCGAGCAGTACTTC
>12|TRBV6-5|NA|TRBD1|TRBJ1-2
CASRTGGYGYTF
TGTGCCAGCCGGACAGGCGGATATGGCTACACCTTC
>16|TRBV18|NA|TRBD1|TRBJ1-3
CASSPSQTGTGNTIYF
TGTGCCAGCTCACCATCTCAGACAGGGACTGGAAACACCATATATTTT
>15|TRBV7-6|once|TRBD1|TRBJ1-1
CASSLKTGVNTEAFF
TGTGCCAGCAGCTTAAAGACAGGGGTGAACACTGAAGCTTTCTTT
>17|TRBV7-8|once|NA|TRBJ1-2
CASSFSTQGTILYGYTF
TGTGCCAGCAGCTTCTCCACCCAGGGGACCATTCTCTATGGCTACACCTTC
>13|TRBV30|NA|NA|TRBJ2-3
CACERASTDTQYF
TGTGCCTGTGAGCGGGCTAGCACAGATACGCAGTATTTT
>16|TRBV7-9|few|TRBD2|TRBJ2-7
CASSLVGGLAGTEQYF
TGTGCCAGCAGCTTAGTCGGTGGACTAGCGGGAACCGAGCAGTACTTC
>14|TRBV5-5|NA|NA|TRBJ2-7
CASQTSSSSYEQYF
TGTGCCAGCCAAACATCTAGCAGCTCCTACGAGCAGTACTTC
>16|TRBV11-3|NA|TRBD2|TRBJ2-2
CASSRGLAGGTGELFF
TGTGCCAGCAGCCGCGGACTAGCGGGGGGCACCGGGGAGCTGTTTTTT
>14|TRBV7-2|NA|NA|TRBJ1-6
CASSLVLGQSPLHF
TGTGCCAGCAGCTTAGTTCTCGGACAGTCACCCCTCCACTTT
>18|TRBV6-6|NA|TRBD1|TRBJ2-1
CASSPGGQGAGSYNEQFF
TGTGCCAGCAGTCCAGGGGGACAGGGTGCGGGCTCCTACAATGAGCAGTTCTTC
>14|TRBV6-6|once|TRBD1|TRBJ1-3
CASSDRGPGNTIYF
TGTGCCAGCAGTGACAGGGGGCCTGGAAACACCATATATTTT
>15|TRBV19|NA|NA|TRBJ1-5
CASTKKPSVEQPQHF
TGTGCCAGCACCAAGAAACCAAGTGTAGAGCAGCCCCAGCATTTT